Listed below are T cell receptor beta chains from one sample, sequenced in a study of early T cells in non-severe SARS-CoV-2 infection. TCRdb ran MiXCR on the 5' RACE reads and lists one entry per CDR3 protein. Here the sample spans 80,000 to 95,000 distinct CDR3 sequences, about 15% being singletons. Sequences were obtained from whole blood. These receptors all stem from an adult who was a healthcare worker with PCR-confirmed SARS-CoV-2 infection or an uninfected control (not recorded which). CDR3s include the opening cysteine and the closing phenylalanine or tryptophan. A D gene is named only where the DNA matches it firmly. A clone size is listed for some rows: how often the clone was seen (once, few, many), or a class if it is expanded.

few,NA,TRBJ2-5,TRBV7-2,TGTGCCAGCAGCTTAGATCGGGGCAGCCCAGAGACCCAGTACTTC,CASSLDRGSPETQYF
few,TRBD1,TRBJ1-4,TRBV6-1,TGTGCCAGCCGACAGGACAGGGTGGATGAAAAACTGTTTTTT,CASRQDRVDEKLFF
few,TRBD1,TRBJ2-5,TRBV20-1,TGCAGTGCTAGGGCACAGGGGGCGGGTGAGACCCAGTACTTC,CSARAQGAGETQYF
few,NA,TRBJ1-2,TRBV3-1,TGTGCCAGCAGCCAAGATTCTGGCAGTACCGCCTGGGGCTACACCTTC,CASSQDSGSTAWGYTF
NA,TRBD1,TRBJ2-2,TRBV19,TGTGCCAGTAGTGGAGGGCAGGGGGCAGGCACCGGGGAGCTGTTTTTT,CASSGGQGAGTGELFF
NA,NA,TRBJ2-5,TRBV18,TGTGCCAGCTCACTCACGACAGGCCCGGAGACCCAGTACTTC,CASSLTTGPETQYF
NA,NA,TRBJ2-3,TRBV15,TGTGCCACAAAGGGGTGGGGGAGTCGCACAGATACGCAGTATTTT,CATKGWGSRTDTQYF
NA,NA,TRBJ2-3,TRBV2,TGTGCCAGCAGTGTGACAGTTACGACGGATACGCAGTATTTT,CASSVTVTTDTQYF
many,NA,TRBJ2-2,TRBV12-3/TRBV12-4,TGTGCCAGCAGTTTAGACAACAGAGAAAACACCGGGGAGCTGTTTTTT,CASSLDNRENTGELFF
few,TRBD2,TRBJ2-5,TRBV12-3/TRBV12-4,TGTGCCAGCAGCGGGGGACTAGCGGACGAGACCCAGTACTTC,CASSGGLADETQYF
few,NA,TRBJ1-5,TRBV6-6,TGTGCCAGCAGTTCCCACCGAGAGGGCAGCAATCAGCCCCAGCATTTT,CASSSHREGSNQPQHF
few,TRBD2,TRBJ2-3,TRBV5-1,TGCGCCAGCAGCTTGGCCTTTTCAGCGGGGGGGGCAGATACGCAGTATTTT,CASSLAFSAGGADTQYF
NA,NA,TRBJ1-1,TRBV2,TGTGCCAGCAGGGGAAGACCACAGGGCGGCACTGAAGCTTTCTTT,CASRGRPQGGTEAFF
few,TRBD1,TRBJ1-5,TRBV5-1,TGCGCCAGCAGCGTACAGGGGAGTTCCAATCAGCCCCAGCATTTT,CASSVQGSSNQPQHF
NA,NA,TRBJ2-1,TRBV12-3/TRBV12-4,TGTGCCAGCAGTTTTCTACTAACTGTTACAGGCGAAGGGCGCAATGAGCAGTTCTTC,CASSFLLTVTGEGRNEQFF
few,NA,TRBJ2-4,TRBV7-6,TGTGCCAGCAGCTCCCAGGGAAATCTAGCCAAAAACATTCAGTACTTC,CASSSQGNLAKNIQYF
many,NA,TRBJ1-1,TRBV20-1,TGCAGTGCTAGAGTTCGGCCGGAGATAGGGGCCTTACACACTGAAGCTTTCTTT,CSARVRPEIGALHTEAFF
NA,NA,TRBJ1-2,TRBV29-1,TGCAGCGTCCGTCCCGTCGGGGAAAAGGTTGATGGCTACACCTTC,CSVRPVGEKVDGYTF
few,NA,TRBJ1-3,TRBV3-1,TGTGCCAGCAGCTCCGGAAACACCATATATTTT,CASSSGNTIYF
few,NA,TRBJ1-1,TRBV29-1,TGCAGCGTTGGTCGGGGAACTGAAGCTTTCTTT,CSVGRGTEAFF
many,NA,TRBJ2-1,TRBV5-1,TGCGCCAGCAGCTTGGTTCCTCATGAGCAGTTCTTC,CASSLVPHEQFF
NA,TRBD1,TRBJ2-5,TRBV5-1,TGCGCCAGCAGCTTGGGACAGGGGCTACAAGAGACCCAGTACTTC,CASSLGQGLQETQYF
NA,NA,TRBJ2-6,TRBV3-1,TGTGCCAGCAGCCAAGATCCGACTGGGGCCAACGTCCTGACTTTC,CASSQDPTGANVLTF
NA,NA,TRBJ2-5,TRBV15,TGTGCCACCAGCAGAGACGGGGTAGGGGAGACCCAGTACTTC,CATSRDGVGETQYF
few,NA,TRBJ1-1,TRBV14,TGTGCCAGCAGCCAAGTTCGCATCCAGAACACTGAAGCTTTCTTT,CASSQVRIQNTEAFF
many,TRBD2,TRBJ2-5,TRBV5-4,TGTGCCAGCAGCCCACCGGGACTAGCGGGGTTCCAAGAGACCCAGTACTTC,CASSPPGLAGFQETQYF
NA,NA,TRBJ2-2,TRBV3-1,TGTGCCAGCAGCCAGGCCAATACCGGGGAGCTGTTTTTT,CASSQANTGELFF
NA,NA,TRBJ1-1,TRBV6-5,TGTGCCAGCAGTTACGAGGGGGGCACTGAAGCTTTCTTT,CASSYEGGTEAFF
few,TRBD1,TRBJ2-1,TRBV4-2,TGTGCCAGCAGCCCCCGGGACAGGGGGCATGAGCAGTTCTTC,CASSPRDRGHEQFF
NA,NA,TRBJ2-4,TRBV5-1,TGCGCCAGCAGTCCGCTTAACATGGGCATTCAGTACTTC,CASSPLNMGIQYF
many,NA,TRBJ2-2,TRBV11-2,TGTGCCAGCAGACCCGTGGCGCAGAACACCGGGGAGCTGTTTTTT,CASRPVAQNTGELFF
NA,TRBD1,TRBJ2-2,TRBV12-3/TRBV12-4,TGTGCCAGCACAAGGGACAGGGCCAAGCGCGGGGAGCTGTTTTTT,CASTRDRAKRGELFF
NA,NA,TRBJ2-1,TRBV5-1,TGCGCCAGCAGCTTGGGAAGGGGAGGAACCTACAATGAGCAGTTCTTC,CASSLGRGGTYNEQFF
NA,NA,TRBJ2-3,TRBV2,TGTGCCAGCACTAGACTCCGACAGGCGGCCACAGATACGCAGTATTTT,CASTRLRQAATDTQYF
few,NA,TRBJ1-1,TRBV7-2,TGTGCCAGCAGCTTAGCGTTATTCCCGGAAGCTTTCTTT,CASSLALFPEAFF
NA,NA,TRBJ2-1,TRBV23-1,TGCGCCAGCAGTCAATCTCTTTCCGTGTACAGGGAAAGGAATGAGCAGTTCTTC,CASSQSLSVYRERNEQFF
many,TRBD1,TRBJ2-1,TRBV11-1,TGTGCCAGCAGCTATTACAGGGGGCGAAACAATGAGCAGTTCTTC,CASSYYRGRNNEQFF
NA,NA,TRBJ2-1,TRBV19,TGTGCCAGTAGTATATTTTCAGGGGTTGGGTATGAGCAGTTCTTC,CASSIFSGVGYEQFF
few,NA,TRBJ2-2,TRBV5-3,TGTGCCAGAAGCTCCGATGGGGGGCTAGACACCGGGGAGCTGTTTTTT,CARSSDGGLDTGELFF
NA,NA,TRBJ1-2,TRBV14,TGTGCCAGCAGCCAGGACAGAAGGACTAACTATGGCTACACCTTC,CASSQDRRTNYGYTF
NA,TRBD1,TRBJ1-6,TRBV7-3,TGTGCCAGCAGCTTAAGCGCCGGGGACAGCCTCCACTTT,CASSLSAGDSLHF
NA,NA,TRBJ2-1,TRBV28,TGTGCCAGCAGTTTATATAGCAGAAACAATGAGCAGTTCTTC,CASSLYSRNNEQFF